This T cell receptor (beta chain) was identified during a study of CD4 and CD8 cells across lung adenocarcinoma regions. The germline V gene encodes CDR1 SGHVS and CDR2 FQNEAQ. The CDR3 covers 18 residues. V shed 4 bases, J shed 12 bases, and the junction held 21 bases outside the gene matches. TCRdb called the PCR reads again in MiXCR, with one record for every CDR3 protein. The profile shows 10,000 to 15,000 distinct CDR3 sequences, approximately 50% of them singletons. Donors had localized lung adenocarcinoma, a non-small cell lung cancer. The J gene is TRBJ2-4, the V gene TRBV7-8; 10 nucleotides line up with TRBD2. Sequencing input: CD8+ T cells from the margin of a lung tumor. The clonotype originates from a male donor with lung adenocarcinoma. The CD4 and CD8 labels of this study may be unreliable. CDR3 residues: CASSSVRTSGRAPGTQYF. In DNA form, the CDR3 reads TGTGCCAGCAGCTCCGTTCGGACTAGCGGCCGCGCCCCGGGCACTCAGTACTTC.